This T cell receptor (beta chain) was profiled in a study of cytomegalovirus exposure and HLA in healthy donors. PCR involved 60 Vbeta and 13 Jbeta primers. Sequencing was performed with immunoSEQ multiplex PCR; in TCRdb, only in-frame clones are kept and a portion is missing. The sample comprises 150,000 to 200,000 clones, about 88% of which are singletons, and 0.2% to 0.3% rests with the top ten. There are a few counts of this clone. Its antigen is still unknown. The CDR3 has 14 amino acids. Trimming cost V 1 base and J 7 bases, with 10 bases left between them. CDR1 and CDR2 (germline): SGHVS, FQNEAQ. Study-wide results and limits: Usually a TCR sequence was rare, but some public TCRs were found in many donors. A later analysis found common viral pathogens apparently linked to several of the most significant clusters. Highly shared variants forming one cluster were likely a sequencing artifact.

This sequence originates from a girl under three years old in good health and CMV-seronegative. The sample comprised PBMCs. The rearrangement uses TRBV7-8 and TRBJ1-4; tentative D call: TRBD1 (5 bases). Here the CDR3 reads CASSLGRVGEKLFF. In DNA, the CDR3 is TGTGCCAGCAGCTTAGGCAGGGTTGGTGAAAAACTGTTTTTT.